A selection of T cell receptor beta chains follows, all from one sample in a study of shared clonotypes between healthy human individuals. Sequencing was performed with immunoSEQ multiplex PCR; in TCRdb, only in-frame clones are kept and a portion is missing. This table has approximately 1.5 million clones, approximately 98.5% appearing once. Material for sequencing was naive CD4+ T cells sorted from blood. The receptors come from a man aged 25 to 40 in good health. Both conserved end residues are part of each CDR3. The D gene is left open where the match is weak. A clone size is listed for some rows: how often the clone was seen (once, few, many), or a class if it is expanded.

j_gene: TRBJ1-2; abundance: .; v_gene: TRBV5-1; d_gene: .; CDR3aa: CASSLDGGGYTF; CDR3nt: TGCGCCAGCAGCTTGGATGGGGGCGGCTACACCTTC
j_gene: TRBJ2-7; abundance: .; v_gene: TRBV7-2; d_gene: TRBD1; CDR3aa: CASSAPTGQTYEQYF; CDR3nt: TGTGCCAGCAGCGCTCCGACGGGACAGACCTACGAGCAGTACTTC
j_gene: TRBJ2-7; abundance: .; v_gene: TRBV9; d_gene: .; CDR3aa: CASSVVPGPESHEQYF; CDR3nt: TGTGCCAGCAGCGTAGTTCCGGGTCCTGAGAGCCACGAGCAGTACTTC
j_gene: TRBJ2-7; abundance: .; v_gene: TRBV6-1; d_gene: .; CDR3aa: CASSDRVGVYEQYF; CDR3nt: TGTGCCAGCAGTGACAGGGTTGGAGTTTACGAGCAGTACTTC
j_gene: TRBJ2-5; abundance: once; v_gene: TRBV6-1; d_gene: .; CDR3aa: CASSAKETQYF; CDR3nt: TGTGCCAGCAGTGCCAAAGAGACCCAGTACTTC
j_gene: TRBJ2-2; abundance: .; v_gene: TRBV7-6; d_gene: .; CDR3aa: CASSFGTLNTGELFF; CDR3nt: TGTGCCAGCAGCTTTGGGACACTGAACACCGGGGAGCTGTTTTTT
j_gene: TRBJ2-7; abundance: .; v_gene: TRBV7-2; d_gene: .; CDR3aa: CASSLVPLSSYEQYF; CDR3nt: TGTGCCAGCAGCTTAGTGCCTCTTAGCTCCTACGAGCAGTACTTC
j_gene: TRBJ1-5; abundance: .; v_gene: TRBV6-1; d_gene: TRBD1; CDR3aa: CASRGTGYQPQHF; CDR3nt: TGTGCCAGCCGAGGGACAGGGTATCAGCCCCAGCATTTT
j_gene: TRBJ1-5; abundance: .; v_gene: TRBV21-1; d_gene: .; CDR3aa: CASSKGGRTGEYSNQPQHF; CDR3nt: TGTGCCAGCAGCAAAGGCGGACGGACAGGGGAGTATAGCAATCAGCCCCAGCATTTT
j_gene: TRBJ1-1; abundance: .; v_gene: TRBV11-2; d_gene: TRBD1; CDR3aa: CASSSWTGLNTEAFF; CDR3nt: TGTGCCAGCAGCTCCTGGACAGGCTTGAACACTGAAGCTTTCTTT
j_gene: TRBJ2-7; abundance: .; v_gene: TRBV5-5; d_gene: .; CDR3aa: CASSLVRDSSYEQYF; CDR3nt: TGTGCCAGCAGCTTGGTTCGGGACTCTTCCTACGAGCAGTACTTC
j_gene: TRBJ2-7; abundance: .; v_gene: TRBV5-5; d_gene: TRBD1; CDR3aa: CASSLALGDRVHEQYF; CDR3nt: TGTGCCAGCAGCTTGGCCCTGGGAGACAGGGTCCACGAGCAGTACTTC
j_gene: TRBJ2-7; abundance: .; v_gene: TRBV21-1; d_gene: .; CDR3aa: CASSKCDRAYEQYF; CDR3nt: TGTGCCAGCAGCAAATGCGACAGGGCCTACGAGCAGTACTTC
j_gene: TRBJ1-5; abundance: once; v_gene: TRBV28; d_gene: TRBD1; CDR3aa: CASRRARDSSNQPQHF; CDR3nt: TGTGCCAGCAGACGGGCCCGGGACAGTAGCAATCAGCCCCAGCATTTT
j_gene: TRBJ2-3; abundance: .; v_gene: TRBV29-1; d_gene: .; CDR3aa: CSVATGTDTQYF; CDR3nt: TGCAGCGTTGCCACAGGTACAGATACGCAGTATTTT